This paragraph covers one T cell receptor beta chain sequence. The sample is drawn from a study of T cell changes during pregnancy in multiple sclerosis. The table came from immunoSEQ multiplex PCR; TCRdb's copy has only in-frame clones and leaves some out. Found here are fewer than 45,000 clones, approximately 90% of them singletons; the top ten hold 4% to 5%. Trimming removed 3 bases from V and 4 bases from J; junction bases left unmatched: 8. Per germline, CDR1 SGDLS and CDR2 YYNGEE. This CDR3 comprises 16 residues. The origin of this receptor is a female donor in good health, enrolled as a control in a pregnancy study. The chain joins TRBV9 to TRBJ1-3, with 9 bases fitting TRBD1. The sequencing used peripheral blood, collected in the second trimester of pregnancy. CDR3 bases: TGTGCCAGCAGCGCCGGGACAGGGAACAGCGGAAACACCATATATTTT. Translation gives CASSAGTGNSGNTIYF. The whole variable domain, remainder taken from reference TRBV9 and TRBJ1-3, is DSGVTQTPKHLITATGQRVTLRCSPRSGDLSVYWYQQSLDQGLQFLIQYYNGEERAKGNILERFSAQQFPDLHSELNLSSLELGDSALYFCASSAGTGNSGNTIYFGEGSWLTVV.